Sequencing of this T cell receptor (beta chain) was carried out in a study of blood T cell repertoires in COVID-19. Sequenced by immunoSEQ multiplex PCR; TCRdb stores in-frame clones only, minus some. The sample records about 150,000 clones, around 87% being singletons. Germline CDR1 and CDR2: SGHNT and YYREEE (reference sequence). The CDR3 is 15 residues long. V was shortened by 6 bases and J by 6 bases, with 21 bases between the two germline ends. The chain combines TRBV5-4 with TRBJ1-2; possibly TRBD1 for D (6 bases). The TCR originated in a woman between 55 and 75 years old with active COVID-19. Sequenced input: peripheral blood. CDR3 DNA: TGTGCCAGCACCACGTACGGCAGGGGATTAGATGGCTACACCTTC. The encoded protein is CASTTYGRGLDGYTF.